What follows is one T cell receptor (beta chain) and its context. Per the germline V gene, CDR1 is LGHDT and CDR2 is YNNKEL (reference sequence). This CDR3 contains 15 residues. V lost 4 bases to trimming and J lost 2 bases, with 12 bases between them. This sample was included in a study of blood T cell repertoires in COVID-19. As for the study in general: Acute and convalescent COVID-19 specimens originated in the United States, Italy and Spain. PBMCs, B-cell-depleted T cells, or T cells provided the cDNA or gDNA that made up the material.

Methods used by the authors: From reference gene primer amplification, estimates of nucleated cell counts were derived. Assay used: immunoSEQ multiplex PCR; TCRdb lists only in-frame clones, some missing. The V and J calls and clone size were taken over from that table, and D and trimming were inferred from the DNA. Of 76,000 or so clones in the sample, roughly four fifths were seen once. J is TRBJ2-1 and V is TRBV3-1 (or the pseudogene TRBV3-2), with a possible D match to TRBD1 (6 bases). The receptor comes from a man aged 50 to 59 with acute or convalescent COVID-19. Sequencing was performed on peripheral blood. The CDR3 sequence is CASSLGQLTYNEQFF. Written as DNA, the CDR3 is TGTGCCAGCAGCCTGGGACAATTAACCTACAATGAGCAGTTCTTC.